One T cell receptor beta chain is described in this entry. The antigen this receptor binds is unknown. The record has no base qualities; no much larger clone is one base away. This specimen belongs to a study of T-cell memory formation after mild COVID-19 (TCRdb year 2021). With regard to the full study: TCR sequence clusters from the two donors were largely donor specific. The cohort comprised two young, previously healthy adult volunteers, one female and one male. T-cell clones expanding and contracting after mild COVID-19 in a couple of donors were tracked by longitudinal TCRalpha and TCRbeta repertoire sequencing. Points the paper makes about the study in general: Clones that contracted from day 15 to 85 showed balanced CD4/CD8 phenotypes, whereas a second wave of clones that expanded from day 15 to 37 leaned towards CD4+. Contracting CD4+ clones appeared mostly in the CM and EM memory subsets, whereas CD8+ clones were enriched in EMRA. The detection of some responding clones in pre-infection memory suggests that pre-existing cross-reactive memory T cells joined the SARS-CoV-2 response. SARS-CoV-2 specificity was not confirmed for the second-wave clones peaking on day 37. The study included only a couple of mild cases, and larger cohorts that include severe cases with pre-infection samples were judged to be necessary.

These reads were obtained on an Illumina NovaSeq 6000. Using 5'RACE with constant-segment primers, TCRalpha and TCRbeta cDNA libraries were constructed, with sample barcodes and unique molecular identifiers added in the process. Trizol reagent was used to extract RNA from every sample. The libraries were amplified in two PCR steps, and the second step added a second sample barcode and Illumina TruSeq adapters. Libraries were sequenced on an Illumina NovaSeq with 2 x 150 bp paired-end reads. The authors' pipeline ran thus. With migec v1.2.7, reads were demultiplexed and then collapsed into UMI-guided consensus sequences. With mixcr v2.1.11, UMI consensuses were aligned to TRA and TRB V and J templates and assembled into clonotypes. A clonotype was counted as expanded or contracted only when both edgeR and NoisET called the clonotype significant, with the noise models trained on biological replicates. For edgeR calls, the cutoffs were a false discovery rate-adjusted p below 0.01 and a log2 fold-change threshold of 1. As an exploratory analysis of dynamics, max-normalized trajectories of the 1000 most abundant clonotypes were examined with PCA combined with hierarchical clustering. The CD4 or CD8 phenotype of responding clones was assigned using the separately sequenced CD4+ and CD8+ repertoires. The raw public data were reprocessed by TCRdb itself: fastp quality trimming at Q25, MiXCR clonotype calling, in-frame beta chains only. Every CDR3 protein is listed once, alongside the most common genes and DNA of its rows. The authors' filters were not applied to this entry. This sample comprises 60,000 to 65,000 distinct CDR3 sequences, approximately 9% of them detected only once. The top ten constitute about 1% of the sample.

Ficoll-Paque density gradient centrifugation was the method used to isolate PBMCs. The sequenced sample consisted of PBMCs or a T cell subset sorted from them (not recorded which). The TCR comes from a man in his late teens or twenties who had mild COVID-19 (a few samples of this study predate the infection). The sample titles of this study are shuffled in the database, so cell type and time point are left out; the donor was told from shared clones.

CDR3 reads: CASSSGRISGANVLTF. The sequence in DNA is TGTGCCAGCAGCTCAGGACGGATCTCTGGGGCCAACGTCCTGACTTTC. This sequence uses TRBV11-2 and TRBJ2-6; the D gene assignment is ambiguous. Trimming costs V 4 bases and J 0 bases, and their ends lie 10 bases apart. From the germline V gene, CDR1 is SGHAT and CDR2 is FQNNGV. The CDR3 measures 16 amino acids from cysteine to phenylalanine. Only the CDR3 DNA stays, 48 bases, in frame from base 1.